What follows is one T cell receptor beta chain and its context. Germline V lookup: CDR1 SGHAT, CDR2 FQNNGV. Trimming took 5 bases from V and 13 from J; bases not matched to a gene: 8. The CDR3 runs 13 residues. Original handling: It was from reference gene primer amplification that nucleated cell counts were estimated. The table came from immunoSEQ multiplex PCR; TCRdb's copy has only in-frame clones and leaves some out. V and J calls and clone size follow that table, whereas D and trimming were derived from the DNA. This table holds approximately 13,000 clones, about four fifths found once. The data derive from a study of blood T cell repertoires in COVID-19. Looking at the study overall: The United States, Italy and Spain provided the acute and convalescent COVID-19 samples. PBMCs, B-cell-depleted T cells, or T cells provided the cDNA or gDNA that made up the material.

The TCR was taken from a woman aged 60-75 years with acute or convalescent COVID-19. V usage is TRBV11-2 and J usage is TRBJ2-7, with TRBD2 identical over 13 bases. Sequencing input: peripheral blood. The CDR3 nucleotides read TGTGCCAGCAGCGTCGGGACTAGCGGGACTATATACTTC. This translates into CASSVGTSGTIYF.